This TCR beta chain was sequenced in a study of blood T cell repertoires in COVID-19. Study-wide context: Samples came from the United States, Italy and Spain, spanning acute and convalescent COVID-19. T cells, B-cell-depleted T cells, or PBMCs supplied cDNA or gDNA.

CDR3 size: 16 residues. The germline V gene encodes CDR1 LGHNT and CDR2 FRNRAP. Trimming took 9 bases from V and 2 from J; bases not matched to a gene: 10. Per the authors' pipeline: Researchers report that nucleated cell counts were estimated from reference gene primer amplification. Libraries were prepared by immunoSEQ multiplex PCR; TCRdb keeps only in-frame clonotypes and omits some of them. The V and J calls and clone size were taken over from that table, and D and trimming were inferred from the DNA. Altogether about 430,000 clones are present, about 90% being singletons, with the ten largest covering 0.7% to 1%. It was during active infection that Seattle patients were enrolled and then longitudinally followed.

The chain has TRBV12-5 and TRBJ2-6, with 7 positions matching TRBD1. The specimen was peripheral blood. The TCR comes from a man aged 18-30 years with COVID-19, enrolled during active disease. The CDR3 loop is CARKTGFAAGANVLTF. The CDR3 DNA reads TGTGCTAGAAAGACAGGGTTTGCCGCTGGGGCCAACGTCCTGACTTTC.